This T cell receptor (beta chain) was identified in a study of shared clonotypes between healthy human individuals (TCRdb year 2020). Turning to the overall study: The cohort comprised a couple of women and a few men aged 18 to 49 years. To estimate repertoire size and how much clonotypes are shared between individuals, the study performed deep sequencing of blood TCR repertoires from a handful of healthy adults. To increase sequencing depth and limit assay-specific biases, TCR repertoire library preparation and sequencing were carried out by different laboratories using diverse techniques. Leukapheresis yielded between about 0.9 and 9 billion PBMCs per donor. For each donor, CD4 naive and CD4 memory were each run on three plates, CD8 naive on two plates, and CD8 memory on one plate. Here is what the overall study found, with its caveats: Because the study included only a small number of donors, the genetic and exposure-history diversity represented was limited. Estimated clonotype richness was generally larger for naive than for memory subsets. Higher generation probabilities were observed for clonotypes shared by all four sorted-subset donors than for non-shared clonotypes. Rarefaction of sorted-subset datasets indicated incomplete sequencing despite the large sequencing depth. Pairwise subsampling indicated that sequencing depth was expected to affect the degree of clonotype sharing among donors. Approximately 5% of naive CD4, around 3.5% of naive CD8, roughly 2.5% of memory CD4, and 0.35% to 0.5% of memory CD8 clonotypes were shared across several donors. Sampling was limited to blood, and TCR repertoires in tissue likely differ from TCR repertoires in blood.

CD8 naive samples were obtained by positive selection for CCR7 among CD45RO-negative cells, yielding a CD45RA+CCR7+ population from which TemRA cells were excluded. The donors were healthy, HIV-negative adults with no recently reported acute infections or vaccinations. Only Caucasian adults living in Nashville, Tennessee, USA were represented among the donors. Blood was obtained by leukapheresis, after which PBMCs were separated by Ficoll-Histopaque density gradient centrifugation and cryopreserved in liquid nitrogen vapor phase. Purity and quantity of every magnetically sorted T cell population were checked by analytical flow cytometry. Each sorted fraction had its genomic DNA isolated and then quantified by UV absorbance on a Nanodrop 2000c. As regards this clone: It has no known antigen specificity. No per-base quality is available; no much larger clone lies one base away.

CDR1 and CDR2 (SEHNR, FQNEAQ) derive from the germline V gene (reference sequence). Including cysteine and phenylalanine, the CDR3 has 14 amino acids. The read is trimmed to its CDR3 DNA, 42 bases read in frame from base 1. Trimmed from V: 3 bases; trimmed from J: 5 bases; junction bases lacking a gene match: 4. TCR CDR3 regions were amplified from genomic DNA by multiplex PCR using the deep immunoSEQ assay. Extracted genomic DNA from each cell subset was spread evenly across all wells of several immunoSEQ 96-well plates, with each plate serving as a replicate. Each replicate PCR for sorted subsets received 200 ng genomic DNA, equal to about 30,000 T cell genomes. Purified libraries were quantified with a Qubit 3.0 fluorometer, sized on a Bioanalyzer 2100, and re-quantified with the KAPA Library Quantification kit. Every immunoSEQ 96-well plate was sequenced on a dedicated single-read 150-cycle Illumina NextSeq 550 flow cell. As for how the authors treated the data: Because only junctional sequences without quality scores were contained in the immunoSEQ output, filtering matching that applied to full-length reads could not be performed. To assign V/J genes and CDR3, sequences were annotated using PyIR, a Python wrapper for IgBLAST v1.9, with IMGT germline references. Reads with weak V/J assignments (E-value above 1e-6), missing CDR3, stop codons, out-of-frame junctions, or ambiguous translated residues were removed. V3J clonotypes were defined as sequences sharing an identical inferred V gene, J gene, and CDR3 amino acid sequence. Percentage overlap between repertoires was computed as shared unique clonotypes divided by the size of the smaller repertoire. RTK rarefaction, the Chao1 estimator, and Recon v2.1 estimates of unobserved clonotypes were used to assess repertoire richness. Generation probabilities were computed with OLGA for all TCRbeta clonotypes obtained by the gDNA method from several donors. In its TCRdb copy, this immuneACCESS table keeps in-frame sequences only and misses some clones. Where compared with another copy, unresolved V genes explain less than half of these, and the others have no known cause. V and J calls and clone size follow that table, whereas D and trimming were derived from the DNA. The sample contains about 2.2 million clones, approximately 94% of them found a single time. The top ten clones comprise roughly 1.7% of the sample.

This receptor was taken from a man between 18 and 35 years old in good health. Some clones in this sample may be carry-over from other donors' samples. The chain was built from TRBV7-9 and TRBJ2-7, with 10 bases in between that match TRBD2. The sequencing sample was made of naive CD8+ T cells from PBMCs. In the paper's terms, the cell subset or site label means: CD45RA+CCR7+. The CDR3 is CASSFLAGVDEQYF. The bases read TGTGCCAGCAGCTTTCTAGCGGGAGTAGACGAGCAGTACTTC.